These 19 T cell receptor beta chains were all obtained from the same sample, sequenced in a study of T cell responses to AZD1222 COVID-19 vaccine. Method: immunoSEQ multiplex PCR; TCRdb's copy keeps in-frame clones and lacks some. The data show some 160,000 clones, around 94% seen once. This specimen consisted of peripheral blood, obtained on day 0 of AZD1222 vaccination. The receptors come from an adult in good health.

This chain joins TRBV2 and TRBJ2-7; D is undetermined. Germline CDR1 reads SNHLY; CDR2 reads FYNNEI. CDR3 length: 12 residues. Trimming stripped 6 bases from V and 6 bases from J, with 12 bases between. In nucleotides, the CDR3 is TGTGCCAGCAGGGCGACCTCCCTCGAGCAGTACTTC. As protein: CASRATSLEQYF.

This clone was counted between two and nine times. The rearrangement uses TRBV27 and TRBJ1-6; 10 nucleotides match TRBD1. V lost 0 bases, J lost 6 bases, and 11 bases stayed unmatched. This CDR3 spans 19 amino acids. The germline V gene encodes CDR1 MNHEY and CDR2 SMNVEV (reference sequence). The CDR3, as DNA: TGTGCCAGCAGTTTATCCTTTCCGGGACAGGGGTATGGTAATTCACCCCTCCACTTT. Its protein product is CASSLSFPGQGYGNSPLHF.

The V and J genes are TRBV10-3 and TRBJ2-7; D assignment may be TRBD1 or TRBD2 (7 bases each). Germline V lookup: CDR1 ENHRY, CDR2 SYGVKD. The V gene lost 7 bases and the J gene lost 2 bases, with 15 bases spanning the gap. This CDR3 has 14 residues. Here the CDR3 DNA reads TGTGCCATCAAAGCGGGACAGTATACCTACGAGCAGTACTTC. Translation gives CAIKAGQYTYEQYF.

This chain uses TRBV6-4 with TRBJ2-7; 8 nucleotides agree with TRBD2. The CDR3 extends over 13 amino acids. Germline CDR1 MRHNA, CDR2 SNTAGT. Trimming removed 4 bases from V and 4 bases from J; junction bases left unmatched: 3. Here the CDR3 reads CASSVERGYEQYF. CDR3 bases: TGTGCCAGCAGTGTTGAGCGGGGGTACGAGCAGTACTTC.

About this clone itself: The same CDR3 can be traced to other DNA sequences in this sample. The CDR3 loop reads CASSLVPGPNTEAFF. The CDR3 coding sequence is TGCGCCAGCAGCTTGGTTCCAGGGCCGAACACTGAAGCTTTCTTT. The chain couples TRBV5-1 to TRBJ1-1; a weak D match, TRBD1 (5 bases). The germline V gene has CDR1 SGHRS and CDR2 YFSETQ. Trimming took off 0 bases at V and 1 base at J, with 10 bases between the two ends. CDR3 length: 15 residues.

Comment on this clone: Other DNA sequences in the sample encode the same CDR3. The genes are TRBV5-1 and TRBJ1-1; no firm D call. Germline-derived CDR1 and CDR2 are SGHRS and YFSETQ. Between the trimmed V and J ends, which lost 0 bases and 1 base, there was a span of 4 bases. The CDR3 is made up of 13 amino acids. The CDR3: CASSLGGNTEAFF. The CDR3 nucleotides read TGCGCCAGCAGCTTGGGCGGGAACACTGAAGCTTTCTTT.

This chain's CDR3 is CASSDPASYEQYF. The DNA of the CDR3 is TGTGCCAGCAGTGACCCAGCGTCCTACGAGCAGTACTTC. The rearrangement joins TRBV6-1 to TRBJ2-7; D not resolved. CDR3 length: 13 residues. V gave up 3 bases and J gave up 1 base, with 7 bases separating them. Germline V CDR1 and CDR2: MNHNS, SASEGT.

This chain connects TRBV3-1 (or the pseudogene TRBV3-2) to TRBJ2-5; a possible D gene is TRBD2 (7 bases). Trimming pared 3 bases from V and 9 bases from J, leaving 14 bases between. The CDR3 sequence is 13 residues long. Germline V gene data show CDR1 as LGHDT and CDR2 as YNNKEL (reference sequence). CDR3 sequence: CASSQGRGAPQYF. CDR3 DNA: TGTGCCAGCAGCCAGGGCCGGGGGGCCCCCCAGTACTTC.

The chain joins TRBV11-2 to TRBJ2-1, with D possibly being TRBD2 (5 bases). The germline V and J ends were trimmed by 4 bases and 0 bases, with 16 bases remaining between them. CDR1 is SGHAT, CDR2 FQNNGV, per germline. The CDR3 sequence is 17 residues long. The CDR3 is CASSSRTRVSSYNEQFF. The CDR3 bases are TGTGCCAGCAGCTCTAGGACGAGGGTTAGCTCCTACAATGAGCAGTTCTTC. The full variable domain, its missing parts supplied by reference TRBV11-2 and TRBJ2-1, is EAGVAQSPRYKIIEKRQSVAFWCNPISGHATLYWYQQILGQGPKLLIQFQNNGVVDDSQLPKDRFSAERLKGVDSTLKIQPAKLEDSAVYLCASSSRTRVSSYNEQFFGPGTRLTVL.

The V and J genes are TRBV18 and TRBJ2-5, with D tentatively TRBD1 (5 bases). The V and J ends lost 10 bases and 1 base respectively, with 13 bases between them. Germline lookup yields CDR1 KGHSH and CDR2 LQKENI. CDR3 size: 13 residues. CDR3 region: CATSLDIQETQYF. DNA for the CDR3: TGTGCCACCTCGTTGGACATCCAAGAGACCCAGTACTTC.

V gene TRBV27 combines with J gene TRBJ2-7, with D possibly being TRBD1 (7 bases). The CDR3 extends over 14 amino acids. CDR1 and CDR2 (germline): MNHEY, SMNVEV (reference sequence). The V end lost 3 bases, the J end lost 3 bases, and 12 bases lay between the germline ends. This CDR3 is CASSLRDRNYEQYF. The DNA of the CDR3 is TGTGCCAGCAGTTTGCGGGACAGAAACTACGAGCAGTACTTC.

V gene TRBV11-2 combines with J gene TRBJ1-5, with D unresolved. CDR3 length equals 13 residues. Trimming took 1 base from V and 4 from J, leaving 5 bases between them. The germline V gene encodes CDR1 SGHAT and CDR2 FQNNGV. The CDR3 DNA is TGTGCCAGCAGCTTAGGAGTGAATCAGCCCCAGCATTTT. This gives the protein CASSLGVNQPQHF. The full variable domain, with the rest looked up from reference TRBV11-2 and TRBJ1-5, is EAGVAQSPRYKIIEKRQSVAFWCNPISGHATLYWYQQILGQGPKLLIQFQNNGVVDDSQLPKDRFSAERLKGVDSTLKIQPAKLEDSAVYLCASSLGVNQPQHFGDGTRLSIL.

This sequence joins TRBV12-3 or TRBV12-4 and TRBJ1-6; D call uncertain. V was pared by 4 bases and J by 7 bases, with 8 bases between. The CDR3 contains 13 residues. CDR3 sequence: CASSWVGNSPLHF. The CDR3 coding sequence is TGTGCCAGCAGTTGGGTAGGGAATTCACCCCTCCACTTT.

V gene TRBV3-1 (or the pseudogene TRBV3-2) combines with J gene TRBJ2-7, with D unresolved. Trimming cost V 5 bases and J 0 bases, with 8 bases left between them. The germline CDR1 and CDR2 sequences are LGHDT and YNNKEL (reference sequence). The length of the CDR3 is 13 residues. CDR3 sequence: CASSSTGSYEQYF. Written as DNA, the CDR3 is TGTGCCAGCAGCTCTACCGGCTCCTACGAGCAGTACTTC.

This chain connects TRBV6-5 to TRBJ1-1; D is unclear. The CDR3 loop spans 14 amino acids. Germline CDR1 and CDR2: MNHEY and SVGAGI. The V gene lost 6 bases and the J gene lost 4 bases, with 15 bases spanning the gap. The CDR3 nucleotides are TGTGCCAGCAGCCTGGTAAAGGGCGGCACTGAAGCTTTCTTT. Translating gives CASSLVKGGTEAFF.

The V gene is TRBV7-3, the J gene TRBJ2-3; D is possibly TRBD2 (5 bases). The CDR3 is 16 residues long. Trimming stripped 5 bases from V and 5 bases from J, with 20 bases between. Germline V CDR1 and CDR2: SGHTA, FQGTGA. The CDR3 loop is CASSPDSTWGRDTQYF. CDR3 coding DNA: TGTGCCAGCAGCCCGGACTCGACCTGGGGTCGAGATACGCAGTATTTT.

This chain links TRBV30 with TRBJ1-5; a weak D match, TRBD1 (5 bases). The CDR3 has 14 amino acids. Trimming left V 5 bases short and J 3 bases short, with 14 bases between. CDR1 is GTSNPN, CDR2 SVGIG, per germline (reference sequence). The CDR3 coding sequence is TGTGCCTGGGGTGGGGGTGCCCTCAATCAGCCCCAGCATTTT. It is translated as CAWGGGALNQPQHF.

V gene TRBV27 combines with J gene TRBJ1-5, with D possibly being TRBD1 (6 bases). The CDR3 has 16 residues. With 2 bases removed from V and 3 bases from J, the gap between germline ends came to 14 bases. CDR1 is MNHEY, CDR2 SMNVEV, per germline (reference sequence). The CDR3 bases are TGTGCCAGCAGTTTAGGTCGGGGGGCTCCCAATCAGCCCCAGCATTTT. It yields the protein CASSLGRGAPNQPQHF.

The rearrangement uses TRBV5-3 and TRBJ1-5; TRBD1 might be the D (5 bases). TRBV5-3 has ORF status, its function being uncertain. This CDR3 has 18 amino acids. Trimming left V 5 bases short and J 0 bases short, with 21 bases between. The CDR3 sequence: CARRHITGLRFSNQPQHF. For the CDR3, the DNA is TGTGCCAGAAGACACATTACAGGCCTCAGATTTAGCAATCAGCCCCAGCATTTT.